This T cell receptor beta chain comes out of a study of tumor-infiltrating lymphocytes in primary liver carcinoma. Looking at the study overall: Both sexes were represented among patients, who were 30 to 69 years old.

Starting material of about 0.45 ug total RNA yielded TCR beta cDNA via a constant-region primer. Libraries for TCR beta were built through three nested multiplex PCR rounds, which together made up a slightly modified ARM-PCR procedure. Primers for the first two PCR rounds were TRBV1-TRBV30 forward primers and a C-beta reverse primer (around 10 cycles per round). From the multiplex PCR reads, TCRdb called clonotypes with MiXCR, one entry per CDR3 protein. The sample consists of fewer than 200,000 distinct CDR3 sequences, just under 85% of them appearing once. The CDR3 loop spans 15 amino acids. J was trimmed by 4 bases and V by 6 bases; bases with no gene match: 9. CDR1 ENHRY and CDR2 SYGVKD come from the germline V gene. Co-extracted RNA and DNA came from roughly 20-30 mg of unsorted bulk tissue.

This clonotype was sampled from a man aged 35 to 55 with primary liver carcinoma and hepatitis B virus infection. Material for sequencing was tumor tissue from primary liver carcinoma. The chain employs TRBV10-3 and TRBJ2-3; 8 nucleotides agree with TRBD2. The CDR3 protein is CAISPAAGDPDTQYF. The DNA of the CDR3 is TGTGCCATCAGCCCCGCAGCGGGAGACCCAGATACGCAGTATTTT.